The sequence of this T cell receptor beta chain was determined in a study of cytomegalovirus exposure and HLA in healthy donors. The germline V gene has CDR1 MNHEY and CDR2 SVGAGI. V gave up 4 bases and J gave up 2 bases, with 14 bases separating them. The CDR3 has 15 amino acids. Sequenced by immunoSEQ multiplex PCR; TCRdb stores in-frame clones only, minus some. The sample shows 150,000 to 200,000 clones, around 85% of them seen only once. The study's findings and limits: Most TCRs appeared rarely, but some public TCRs recurred in many donors.

Of note for this clone: Its target is not known.

The chain is built from TRBV6-5 and TRBJ2-5, with a tentative D call TRBD1 (6 bases). This receptor was identified in a man between 18 and 35 years old in good health and CMV-seropositive. The sequenced sample was PBMCs. The chain's CDR3 is CASSSPDSRQETQYF. DNA for the CDR3: TGTGCCAGCAGTTCCCCGGACAGCCGACAAGAGACCCAGTACTTC.